Listed here is a single T cell receptor (beta chain). Its target antigen remains unknown. Base qualities are missing; no much larger clone stands one base away. V and J are trimmed by 5 bases and 15 bases, and the gene matches miss 21 bases of the junction. Its CDR3 holds 17 amino acids, cysteine through phenylalanine. The sequence is cut down to CDR3 DNA, 51 bases in frame from base 1. The sample belongs to a study of tumor-infiltrating lymphocytes in primary liver carcinoma (TCRdb year 2017). The study in broad terms: The five patients, three men and two women aged 30 to 69 years, had hepatocellular carcinoma (four) or combined HCC and intrahepatic cholangiocarcinoma (one). The tumors of the five patients were staged as T1-T3 N0M0, with maximum diameters ranging from roughly 4.2 to 10 cm. Each sample produced about 3.5 to 8 million productive TCRbeta reads, and read depth showed no significant difference between tissue types. TCRbeta repertoire sequencing, expression microarrays and whole-exome sequencing were combined in the study across five regions of each liver tumor, with adjacent normal tissue and blood also included. A total of approximately 35 specimens from 5 patients underwent TCRbeta repertoire sequencing, comprising some 25 tumor regions, 5 adjacent noncancerous liver tissues and 5 peripheral blood samples. The 25 tumor region samples were profiled with Agilent mRNA microarrays so that TCRbeta repertoire diversity could be related to the local molecular phenotype. Repertoires from technical replicates were highly reproducible, with mean shared-clone rates about 0.88 and correlation coefficients above 0.95. Paper-wide results and their limitations: Just about 7.5-25% of top clones turned up in all five regions of a tumor, which suggests spatial heterogeneity among tumor-infiltrating T cells. Pairs of tumor regions showed greater repertoire overlap (mean about 36%) than tumor-adjacent pairs (roughly 17%) or tumor-blood pairs (about 14%), which is consistent with antigen-driven expansion. Because the samples were bulk and unsorted, CD4+ and CD8+ T cell repertoires could not be compared. A significantly larger repertoire fraction was made up by the top 250 clones in tumors than in blood (p = 0.039). The study included only a handful of patients, and the authors note findings should be validated in a larger study. Because sequencing covered only the TCR beta chain and unpaired alpha chains were not captured, true repertoire diversity is likely underestimated.

Total RNA and DNA were co-extracted without cell sorting from 20-30 mg of bulk tissue using the AllPrep DNA/RNA mini kit. Between November 2015 and 2016, 4 to 6 patients in China with histopathologically diagnosed primary liver carcinoma had surgical resection. Chronic HBV infection was present in the patients, and the patients were treatment-naive at sampling. Five spatially separated regions were sampled per tumor: superior, inferior, left-lateral and right-lateral poles, plus the tumor centre. More than 90% viable tumor cells were found by histology in every tumor sample. Each fresh piece of tumor and adjacent tissue was cut in two, with one half stored in RNAlater at -80 degrees C and the other half sent for histology. Starting from 500 to 650 ng total RNA, TCRbeta-specific cDNA was produced by reverse transcription with a constant-region primer and ProtoScript II reverse transcriptase. TCRbeta libraries were built with three nested multiplex PCR rounds, a slightly modified ARM-PCR procedure. The first two PCR rounds used multiplex TRBV1-TRBV30 forward primers with a Cbeta reverse primer, each for 10 to 11 cycles. Sample barcodes and Illumina adapters were attached in a final 25-cycle PCR using Deep VentR polymerase. Before sequencing, amplicons of 200-500 bp were purified from gel using a QIAquick gel extraction kit. An Illumina HiSeq 2500 was used to sequence the TCRbeta amplicons, generating 250-bp paired-end reads. The authors processed their data as follows. Reads were quality-trimmed with Trimmomatic v0.33, and paired reads were merged with FLASH v1.2.11 to recover full CDR3 sequences. V, D and J germline segments were assigned to the rearranged TCRbeta sequences by MiGEC v1.2.1b. Clonotype statistics and Shannon-Wiener diversity indices were calculated with VDJtools v1.0.0. To cut down on sampling bias, every analysis after diversity analysis relied on just the 250 most abundant clonotypes from each sample. The public reads were quality trimmed at Q25 with fastp and then assembled into clones with MiXCR by TCRdb, keeping productive beta chains. Entries that share a CDR3 protein sequence are merged under the most common genes and DNA. The V and J calls here are based on TCRdb, not the publication. This sample holds about 48,000 distinct CDR3 sequences; roughly 77% were observed only once. About 25% of the sample lies in the top ten.

The clonotype originates from a man between 35 and 55 years old with primary liver carcinoma and hepatitis B virus infection. The sequenced sample consisted of liver tumor tissue from sampling region 3. The cell subset or site label, as the study defines it: tumor region T3, left-lateral pole. The chain is made from TRBV12-3 or TRBV12-4 and TRBJ2-2; 10 central nucleotides agree with TRBD2. DNA sequence: TGTGCCAGCAGTCCTCTAGCGGGAGCGGCGGGAACCGGGGACTTGTTTTTT. Its translation reads: CASSPLAGAAGTGDLFF.